Listed below are T cell receptor beta chains from one sample, sequenced in a study of beta chain features in type 1 diabetes. Profiled with immunoSEQ multiplex PCR; TCRdb holds only in-frame clones, not every one. The repertoire holds under 500,000 clones, with over 25% as singletons. The specimen was naive CD4+ T cells from blood. The receptors here all came from a man aged 18 to 29 in good health. Both conserved end residues are part of each CDR3. Each record gives: V gene, J gene, D gene, clone size, CDR3 DNA, CDR3 protein. D genes are given only for firm matches. Clone size is shown for a subset of rows, as once, few, many or a class of expanded clone.

TRBV9	TRBJ2-1	TRBD2	NA	TGTGCCAGCAGTCCCCGACAGCGGGGATCCTACAATGAGCAGTTCTTC	CASSPRQRGSYNEQFF
TRBV30	TRBJ1-5	NA	NA	TGTGCCTGGAGTGTCTGGCAGGGGTTCGGTCAGCCCCAGCATTTT	CAWSVWQGFGQPQHF
TRBV7-2	TRBJ2-2	NA	NA	TGTGCCAGCAGCTCTCAAGTTCAAACCGGGGAGCTGTTTTTT	CASSSQVQTGELFF
TRBV28	TRBJ2-3	NA	few	TGTGCCAGCAGAAGCCTTAGCACAGATACGCAGTATTTT	CASRSLSTDTQYF
TRBV10-3	TRBJ2-7	TRBD2	NA	TGTGCCATCAGTGAGTCCCCTAGCGGAGGCAGAGAGCAGTACTTC	CAISESPSGGREQYF
TRBV7-2	TRBJ2-7	NA	NA	TGTGCCAGCAGCTTAGATCGGGACACCTACGAGCAGTACTTC	CASSLDRDTYEQYF
TRBV11-2	TRBJ2-3	TRBD2	NA	TGTGCCAGCAGACCACTAGCGGGAAGCACAGATACGCAGTATTTT	CASRPLAGSTDTQYF
TRBV30	TRBJ1-1	NA	NA	TGTGCCTGGAGTGTAGGGCTGTCGAACACTGAAGCTTTCTTT	CAWSVGLSNTEAFF
TRBV25-1	TRBJ2-7	TRBD2	once	TGTGCCAGCAGTGAATTGCATCTAGCGGGTGCATACGAGCAGTACTTC	CASSELHLAGAYEQYF
TRBV6-1	TRBJ2-3	NA	NA	TGTGCCAGCACGGCCGGGGTTTACACAGATACGCAGTATTTT	CASTAGVYTDTQYF
TRBV7-9	TRBJ2-2	TRBD1	NA	TGTGCCAGCAGCCCCGGACAGGGGCCAAGCGGGGAGCTGTTTTTT	CASSPGQGPSGELFF
TRBV29-1	TRBJ2-7	NA	NA	TGCAGCGGCGGGGACGGATACTCCTACGAGCAGTACTTC	CSGGDGYSYEQYF
TRBV4-2	TRBJ2-3	TRBD2	NA	TGTGCCAGCAGCCAAGAGGCTAGCGGGCTCCCGGATACGCAGTATTTT	CASSQEASGLPDTQYF
TRBV9	TRBJ2-7	TRBD2	few	TGTGCCAGCAGCGTAGGGGGAGGGGATCCCTACGAGCAGTACTTC	CASSVGGGDPYEQYF
TRBV25-1	TRBJ2-7	NA	NA	TGTGCCAGCAGTGTCCCTAGGTGGGGGCCCTCCTACGAGCAGTACTTC	CASSVPRWGPSYEQYF
TRBV5-6	TRBJ1-1	TRBD1	NA	TGTGCCAGCAGCTCACAGGGGGCGGGGAACACTGAAGCTTTCTTT	CASSSQGAGNTEAFF
TRBV29-1	TRBJ2-1	NA	few	TGCAGCGTTGTAGGATACAATGAGCAGTTCTTC	CSVVGYNEQFF
TRBV14	TRBJ2-7	NA	NA	TGTGCCAGCAGCCATGAGCATGAGGGCGAGCAGTACTTC	CASSHEHEGEQYF
TRBV7-3	TRBJ2-1	TRBD2	few	TGTGCCAGCAGCACCGGGACTAGCGGGATCCATGAGCAGTTCTTC	CASSTGTSGIHEQFF
TRBV28	TRBJ2-1	TRBD2	NA	TGTGCCAGCAGCTATCCCGTTTTACTAGCGGGAGGGCCGGGGCTCAATGAGCAGTTCTTC	CASSYPVLLAGGPGLNEQFF
TRBV7-6	TRBJ2-7	NA	few	TGTGCCAGCAGCTTAAGGCTCCAAGGCTCCGAGCAGTACTTC	CASSLRLQGSEQYF
TRBV9	TRBJ1-2	NA	NA	TGTGCCAGCAGCGTCGGTGGCTCCTATGGCTACACCTTC	CASSVGGSYGYTF
TRBV7-9	TRBJ2-7	NA	few	TGTGCCAGCAGCTTCACCGGGGCCACGGGGCAGTACTTC	CASSFTGATGQYF
TRBV7-9	TRBJ2-7	TRBD2	NA	TGTGCCAGCAGCCATAGGACTAGCGGGAGGGCCTACGAGCAGTACTTC	CASSHRTSGRAYEQYF
TRBV5-6	TRBJ1-1	NA	NA	TGTGCCAGCAGCTTTAAGAACACTGAAGCTTTCTTT	CASSFKNTEAFF
TRBV14	TRBJ2-1	TRBD2	NA	TGTGCCAGCAGCCAATTTACTAGCGGGGCCTACAATGAGCAGTTCTTC	CASSQFTSGAYNEQFF
TRBV29-1	TRBJ1-1	NA	few	TGCAGCGTTGTTCCAGGGGAGGGTAAGAACACTGAAGCTTTCTTT	CSVVPGEGKNTEAFF
TRBV5-1	TRBJ2-5	TRBD2	few	TGCGCCAGCAGCTTGAGTCTAGCGGGAGATGGGGAGACCCAGTACTTC	CASSLSLAGDGETQYF